Listed below are T cell receptor beta chains from one sample, sequenced in a study of blood T cell repertoires in COVID-19. Clones were sequenced by immunoSEQ multiplex PCR, and TCRdb holds only the in-frame ones, with some missing. Of hundreds of thousands of clones listed, over 70% are singletons. Sequenced material: peripheral blood. All receptors derive from a woman older than 75 with acute or convalescent COVID-19. CDR3s include the opening cysteine and the closing phenylalanine or tryptophan. Fields, in order: D gene, clone size, V gene, J gene, CDR3 protein, CDR3 DNA. A D gene is named only where the DNA matches it firmly. Some rows have no size entry. The others give once, few or many, or a class for an expanded clone.

TRBD2,NA,TRBV15,TRBJ2-7,CATAVREGTYEQYF,TGTGCCACCGCGGTGAGGGAGGGGACCTACGAGCAGTACTTC
NA,NA,TRBV19,TRBJ2-7,CASSLYEQYF,TGTGCCAGTAGTCTCTACGAGCAGTACTTC
NA,NA,TRBV27,TRBJ1-2,CASRPPNGYTF,TGTGCCAGCAGGCCCCCTAACGGCTACACCTTC
NA,NA,TRBV5-1,TRBJ2-6,CASSLGPPGLSGANVLTF,TGCGCCAGCAGCTTGGGCCCGCCAGGGCTCTCTGGGGCCAACGTCCTGACTTTC
NA,few,TRBV5-1,TRBJ1-6,CASSSETWTAELPLHF,TGCGCCAGCAGCTCCGAGACCTGGACAGCGGAGTTGCCCCTCCACTTT
TRBD1,few,TRBV2,TRBJ2-7,CASSRDRGADEQYF,TGTGCCAGCAGTCGGGACAGGGGAGCGGACGAGCAGTACTTC
NA,NA,TRBV6-5,TRBJ2-2,CASRKGLIYTGELFF,TGTGCCAGCAGGAAAGGACTAATATACACCGGGGAGCTGTTTTTT
TRBD2,NA,TRBV28,TRBJ2-3,CASSRRTSGRAIDTQYF,TGTGCCAGCAGCCGACGGACTAGCGGGAGGGCCATAGATACGCAGTATTTT
NA,NA,TRBV2,TRBJ2-5,CASLQGALLTQYF,TGTGCCAGTTTACAGGGAGCCCTGTTAACCCAGTACTTC
NA,NA,TRBV28,TRBJ2-2,CATPGRRSGELFF,TGTGCCACCCCGGGCAGGAGGTCCGGGGAGCTGTTTTTT
NA,NA,TRBV2,TRBJ1-1,CASRVYTGSQAFF,TGTGCCAGCAGGGTTTATACAGGGTCTCAAGCTTTCTTT
NA,once,TRBV10-3,TRBJ1-1,CAISGGLGNTEAFF,TGTGCCATCAGTGGCGGGCTGGGGAACACTGAAGCTTTCTTT
NA,NA,TRBV6-1,TRBJ2-5,CASSEGGRDGETQYF,TGTGCCAGCAGTGAAGGAGGCAGGGATGGAGAGACCCAGTACTTC
NA,NA,TRBV27,TRBJ2-7,CASSLNPSVTSSYEQYF,TGTGCCAGCAGTCTCAACCCTAGCGTAACCAGCTCCTACGAGCAGTACTTC
NA,NA,TRBV27,TRBJ1-1,CASSFLFSKQGLVNEAFF,TGTGCCAGCAGTTTCCTGTTTTCTAAGCAGGGCTTAGTGAATGAGGCTTTCTTT
NA,few,TRBV12-5,TRBJ2-1,CASGPPGQGTYNEQFF,TGTGCTAGTGGCCCCCCCGGGCAGGGAACCTACAATGAGCAGTTCTTC
TRBD2,NA,TRBV7-8,TRBJ2-7,CASRFSGSSYEQYF,TGTGCCAGCAGATTCAGCGGGAGTTCCTACGAGCAGTACTTC
TRBD1,NA,TRBV28,TRBJ1-5,CASSPNGWDRRLYSNQPQHF,TGTGCCAGCAGTCCGAACGGGTGGGACAGACGGCTTTATAGCAATCAGCCCCAGCATTTT
NA,NA,TRBV5-1,TRBJ1-1,CASSFDITEAFF,TGCGCCAGCAGCTTCGACATCACTGAAGCTTTCTTT
NA,NA,TRBV3-1/TRBV3-2,TRBJ1-6,CASSQGQDNSPLHF,TGTGCCAGCAGCCAAGGACAGGATAATTCACCCCTCCACTTT
TRBD2,NA,TRBV7-2,TRBJ2-5,CASSRGLAGGPRNF,TGTGCCAGCAGCCGCGGACTAGCGGGAGGGCCTAGGAACTTC
NA,NA,TRBV6-1,TRBJ1-1,CASSESSRSNTEAFF,TGTGCCAGCAGTGAAAGTTCACGGTCAAACACTGAAGCTTTCTTT
TRBD2,NA,TRBV5-4,TRBJ2-7,CASSFGTSGSSYEQYF,TGTGCCAGCAGCTTTGGGACTAGCGGGAGCTCCTACGAGCAGTACTTC
TRBD2,few,TRBV2,TRBJ2-3,CASISLAGGTDTQYF,TGTGCCAGCATAAGCCTAGCGGGAGGGACAGATACGCAGTATTTT
TRBD1,few,TRBV3-1/TRBV3-2,TRBJ1-1,CASSPGQGGTEAFF,TGTGCCAGCAGCCCCGGACAGGGTGGCACTGAAGCTTTCTTT
NA,NA,TRBV27,TRBJ1-5,CASSLVAGQPQHF,TGTGCCAGCAGTTTAGTGGCGGGTCAGCCCCAGCATTTT
TRBD2,NA,TRBV5-4,TRBJ2-5,CASSAGTSGSEETQYF,TGTGCCAGCAGCGCTGGGACTAGCGGGAGTGAAGAGACCCAGTACTTC
NA,NA,TRBV10-1,TRBJ1-2,CASSESGNPYGYTF,TGCGCCAGCAGTGAGTCGGGCAACCCCTATGGCTACACCTTC
NA,NA,TRBV28,TRBJ1-6,CASSLSPVSNSPLHF,TGTGCCAGCAGTTTATCCCCAGTTTCAAATTCACCCCTCCACTTT
NA,NA,TRBV30,TRBJ1-4,CAWSRGENEKLFF,TGTGCCTGGAGTCGCGGAGAGAATGAAAAACTGTTTTTT
TRBD1,few,TRBV15,TRBJ2-3,CATSGRDRSFTDTQYF,TGTGCCACCAGCGGCCGGGACAGGTCATTCACAGATACGCAGTATTTT
NA,NA,TRBV6-1,TRBJ2-1,CASSELYSSNEQFF,TGTGCCAGCAGTGAACTTTATAGCAGCAATGAGCAGTTCTTC
NA,NA,TRBV7-9,TRBJ1-4,CASRYSGGPGIELFF,TGTGCCAGCAGGTACTCCGGGGGGCCCGGGATAGAACTGTTTTTT
NA,NA,TRBV9,TRBJ2-3,CASSVGPGDGTDTQYF,TGTGCCAGCAGCGTAGGACCAGGGGACGGCACAGATACGCAGTATTTT
NA,NA,TRBV19,TRBJ1-6,CASSLTSSYNSPLHF,TGTGCCAGTAGCCTAACGAGCTCCTATAATTCACCCCTCCACTTT
TRBD2,NA,TRBV7-2,TRBJ2-5,CASSFVSGGTRETQYF,TGTGCCAGCAGCTTCGTTAGCGGGGGGACCCGGGAGACCCAGTACTTC
NA,few,TRBV2,TRBJ2-5,CASSLPGAGRPQYF,TGTGCCAGCAGTCTCCCAGGGGCAGGGCGGCCCCAGTACTTC
TRBD2,NA,TRBV9,TRBJ2-2,CASSEPLAGVTGELFF,TGTGCCAGCAGCGAGCCACTAGCGGGAGTCACCGGGGAGCTGTTTTTT
TRBD2,NA,TRBV7-8,TRBJ2-1,CASSPGLAGGPGYEQFF,TGTGCCAGCAGCCCGGGACTAGCGGGGGGGCCTGGGTATGAGCAGTTCTTC
NA,NA,TRBV29-1,TRBJ1-1,CSAVRGREAFF,TGCAGCGCAGTAAGAGGGAGAGAAGCTTTCTTT
NA,NA,TRBV11-2,TRBJ2-2,CASSLGLQGSAGELFF,TGTGCCAGCAGCTTAGGATTGCAGGGCTCGGCCGGGGAGCTGTTTTTT
NA,NA,TRBV3-1/TRBV3-2,TRBJ2-3,CASSRPGQVRGNTQYF,TGTGCCAGCAGCCGACCCGGACAGGTACGCGGGAATACGCAGTATTTT
TRBD1,NA,TRBV5-4,TRBJ2-3,CASTPGTGVDTQYF,TGTGCCAGCACCCCCGGGACAGGGGTAGATACGCAGTATTTT
NA,NA,TRBV9,TRBJ2-1,CASSVRLGAYNEQFF,TGTGCCAGCAGCGTACGACTAGGCGCTTACAATGAGCAGTTCTTC
NA,NA,TRBV4-1,TRBJ2-7,CASSHGEDFTSEQYF,TGCGCCAGCAGCCATGGAGAGGATTTTACTAGCGAGCAGTACTTC
NA,NA,TRBV21-1,TRBJ2-1,CASSKVDRPWRVRSYNEQFF,TGTGCCAGCAGCAAGGTGGACAGGCCCTGGAGGGTCCGCTCCTACAATGAGCAGTTCTTC
NA,NA,TRBV2,TRBJ1-5,CASSVRGNQPQHF,TGTGCCAGCAGTGTGAGGGGCAATCAGCCCCAGCATTTT
NA,once,TRBV6-1,TRBJ1-4,CASSETGEKLFF,TGTGCCAGCAGTGAGACTGGTGAAAAACTGTTTTTT
NA,once,TRBV29-1,TRBJ1-1,CSACRGGTEAFF,TGCAGCGCTTGCAGGGGTGGCACTGAAGCTTTCTTT
NA,NA,TRBV12-3/TRBV12-4,TRBJ2-7,CASRGGVAHEQYF,TGTGCCAGCAGAGGGGGGGTAGCCCACGAGCAGTACTTC
NA,once,TRBV16,TRBJ2-4,CASSHSALSQGIQYF,TGTGCCAGCAGCCACTCGGCCCTTAGCCAGGGCATTCAGTACTTC
NA,NA,TRBV10-3,TRBJ2-2,CAIRAGTVNTGELFF,TGTGCCATCAGAGCCGGGACTGTGAACACCGGGGAGCTGTTTTTT
TRBD2,NA,TRBV25-1,TRBJ2-1,CAGGTSDPNEQFF,TGTGCCGGCGGAACTAGCGACCCCAATGAGCAGTTCTTC
TRBD2,NA,TRBV6-2/TRBV6-3,TRBJ2-7,CASSPRGGSPGLGPYEQYF,TGTGCCAGCAGCCCTCGGGGGGGTTCACCGGGACTAGGACCCTACGAGCAGTACTTC
NA,NA,TRBV27,TRBJ2-2,CASSLSGLPSTGELFF,TGTGCCAGCAGTTTATCGGGACTTCCCAGCACCGGGGAGCTGTTTTTT
TRBD2,NA,TRBV30,TRBJ2-7,CAWAPSGTYEQYF,TGTGCCTGGGCGCCTAGCGGGACCTACGAGCAGTACTTC
NA,NA,TRBV15,TRBJ2-3,CATSRDFSTQGSGTQYF,TGTGCCACCAGCAGAGATTTCTCAACCCAGGGTTCTGGTACGCAGTATTTT
NA,NA,TRBV5-4,TRBJ2-3,CASGVIGGVDTQYF,TGTGCCAGCGGGGTGATAGGGGGGGTAGATACGCAGTATTTT
NA,NA,TRBV13,TRBJ1-5,CASSRGDQPQHF,TGTGCCAGCAGCCGGGGGGATCAGCCCCAGCATTTT